A selection of T cell receptor beta chains follows, all from one sample in a study of cytomegalovirus exposure and HLA in healthy donors. Sequencing used immunoSEQ multiplex PCR; TCRdb keeps in-frame clones, though not all of them. In the table there are over 100,000 clones, roughly three quarters of which are singletons. The specimen was PBMCs. The source is a woman aged 40 to 50 in good health and CMV-seronegative. Each CDR3 is given with its conserved first and last residue. The D gene is left open where the match is weak. Clone size appears in some rows only: once, few, many, or a class for an expanded clone.

CASSIPGKLDYEQYF	TGTGCCAGTAGTATCCCAGGGAAGCTCGACTACGAGCAGTACTTC	TRBV19	TRBJ2-7	NA	NA
CASSPQGMNTEAFF	TGCGCCAGCAGCCCGCAGGGTATGAACACTGAAGCTTTCTTT	TRBV5-1	TRBJ1-1	NA	NA
CASTAGAYNEQFF	TGTGCCAGTACGGCGGGAGCTTACAATGAGCAGTTCTTC	TRBV19	TRBJ2-1	TRBD2	NA
CASSPGTYLDTEAFF	TGTGCCAGCAGCCCCGGGACTTACCTGGACACTGAAGCTTTCTTT	TRBV6-6	TRBJ1-1	NA	NA
CASSWTGGDAYGYTF	TGTGCCAGCAGCTGGACAGGGGGCGATGCCTATGGCTACACCTTC	TRBV5-6	TRBJ1-2	TRBD1	NA
CASSSYYEQYF	TGTGCCAGCAGTTCCTACTACGAGCAGTACTTC	TRBV27	TRBJ2-7	NA	NA
CASSPRAGTNQPQHF	TGTGCCAGCAGCCCACGGGCGGGGACCAATCAGCCCCAGCATTTT	TRBV6-5	TRBJ1-5	NA	NA
CASSQGATGGSYTF	TGCGCCAGCAGCCAAGGCGCGACAGGGGGGAGCTACACCTTC	TRBV4-3	TRBJ1-2	TRBD1	NA
CASSSPGLAIYEQYF	TGTGCCAGCAGTTCGCCGGGACTTGCTATCTACGAGCAGTACTTC	TRBV28	TRBJ2-7	NA	NA
CASSPGQQIPNYGYTF	TGTGCCAGCTCACCGGGACAGCAGATACCTAACTATGGCTACACCTTC	TRBV18	TRBJ1-2	TRBD1	NA
CASRSLAEGYEQYF	TGTGCCAGCAGGAGCCTAGCGGAAGGATACGAGCAGTACTTC	TRBV2	TRBJ2-7	TRBD2	few
CASSKLGLAGPKQFF	TGTGCCAGCAGCAAACTGGGACTAGCGGGACCCAAGCAGTTCTTC	TRBV4-2	TRBJ2-1	TRBD2	NA
CASSRTGTHLSSGANVLTF	TGTGCCAGCAGTCGGACCGGGACTCACTTAAGCTCTGGGGCCAACGTCCTGACTTTC	TRBV7-6	TRBJ2-6	NA	NA
CASSPGLLSGNTIYF	TGTGCCAGCAGCCCTGGGCTCCTCTCTGGAAACACCATATATTTT	TRBV13	TRBJ1-3	NA	NA
CASSSRTSGRDTQYF	TGTGCCAGCAGCTCTCGGACTAGCGGGAGAGATACGCAGTATTTT	TRBV7-2	TRBJ2-3	TRBD2	NA
CASSLSGQPNEKLFF	TGCGCCAGCAGCTTGTCGGGACAGCCTAATGAAAAACTGTTTTTT	TRBV5-1	TRBJ1-4	TRBD1	NA
CASSSSLAVNEQFF	TGTGCCAGTAGTTCGTCTTTGGCTGTTAATGAGCAGTTCTTC	TRBV19	TRBJ2-1	NA	NA
CASGPTGVYEQYF	TGTGCCAGCGGCCCTACAGGGGTCTACGAGCAGTACTTC	TRBV28	TRBJ2-7	TRBD1	NA
CASSQETGGTEAFF	TGTGCCAGCAGTCAGGAGACAGGGGGTACTGAAGCTTTCTTT	TRBV6-4	TRBJ1-1	TRBD1	few
CASSLSRRGGNYGYTF	TGTGCCAGCAGCTTATCCCGACGGGGGGGGAACTATGGCTACACCTTC	TRBV7-2	TRBJ1-2	NA	NA
CASSDYIPTGDLESYGYTF	TGTGCCAGCAGTGATTACATACCGACAGGGGACCTCGAGAGCTATGGCTACACCTTC	TRBV7-9	TRBJ1-2	TRBD1	NA
CASSLDSVGGLAMNEQFF	TGTGCCAGCAGCTTAGACTCGGTGGGGGGACTAGCTATGAATGAGCAGTTCTTC	TRBV7-6	TRBJ2-1	TRBD2	NA
CASSLGDRGLKDTQYF	TGTGCCAGCTCCCTTGGGGACAGGGGGCTGAAAGATACGCAGTATTTT	TRBV18	TRBJ2-3	TRBD1	NA
CASSSVLNSGLYSVSSYNEQFF	TGTGCCAGCAGTTCGGTCCTAAATAGCGGCCTCTATTCAGTGAGCTCCTACAATGAGCAGTTCTTC	TRBV28	TRBJ2-1	NA	NA
CASSLRGSSYNEQFF	TGTGCCAGCAGTTTAAGGGGAAGCTCCTACAATGAGCAGTTCTTC	TRBV28	TRBJ2-1	NA	NA
CASSPRRTNGLLGTEAFF	TGTGCCAGCTCACCACGGAGAACGAACGGACTCCTCGGCACTGAAGCTTTCTTT	TRBV18	TRBJ1-1	NA	NA
CASSEAGTSGRQQYF	TGTGCCAGCAGCGAAGCGGGGACTAGCGGGAGGCAGCAGTACTTC	TRBV6-1	TRBJ2-7	TRBD2	few
CSVEWQYTEAFF	TGCAGCGTTGAATGGCAGTACACTGAAGCTTTCTTT	TRBV29-1	TRBJ1-1	NA	NA
CASSSSSGRYEQYF	TGTGCCAGCAGCTCGTCTAGCGGGAGATACGAGCAGTACTTC	TRBV11-2	TRBJ2-7	TRBD2	few
CASSQGRQMNSNQPQHF	TGTGCCAGCAGCCAGGGGAGACAAATGAACAGCAATCAGCCCCAGCATTTT	TRBV4-2	TRBJ1-5	NA	once
CASSAPGTGRGYGYTF	TGTGCCAGCAGTGCTCCCGGGACAGGGAGGGGCTATGGCTACACCTTC	TRBV28	TRBJ1-2	TRBD1	NA
CASSLGTGNSPLHF	TGTGCCAGTTCCCTCGGGACAGGGAATTCACCCCTCCACTTT	TRBV19	TRBJ1-6	TRBD1	few
CASSLAGRTNTQYF	TGTGCCAGCAGTCTCGCTGGACGGACTAATACGCAGTATTTT	TRBV28	TRBJ2-3	NA	once
CASSVGTVGTGELFF	TGTGCCAGCAGCGTAGGGACAGTTGGCACCGGGGAGCTGTTTTTT	TRBV9	TRBJ2-2	NA	NA
CATSSPGHEGYTF	TGTGCCACCAGCAGTCCAGGGCATGAGGGCTACACCTTC	TRBV15	TRBJ1-2	NA	NA
CASSWGQSYGYTF	TGTGCCAGCAGCTGGGGACAGTCCTATGGCTACACCTTC	TRBV5-6	TRBJ1-2	TRBD1	NA
CASSRPTSGSRDTQYF	TGCGCCAGCAGCCGACCGACTAGCGGGAGCCGTGATACGCAGTATTTT	TRBV4-1	TRBJ2-3	TRBD2	NA
CATSRGGAGGKQETQYF	TGTGCCACCAGCAGAGGGGGAGCGGGAGGCAAGCAAGAGACCCAGTACTTC	TRBV15	TRBJ2-5	TRBD2	NA
CASSEQGTGELFF	TGTGCCAGCAGTGAACAGGGAACCGGGGAGCTGTTTTTT	TRBV6-4	TRBJ2-2	NA	few
CASRQPVPASYNEQFF	TGTGCCAGCAGACAGCCCGTCCCGGCCTCCTACAATGAGCAGTTCTTC	TRBV28	TRBJ2-1	NA	NA
CASSPSGRDGYTF	TGTGCCAGCAGCCCATCCGGGAGGGATGGCTACACCTTC	TRBV11-2	TRBJ1-2	NA	NA
CASSQAGGRVLRAYEQYF	TGTGCCAGCAGCCAAGCAGGCGGGAGGGTCCTCCGGGCATACGAGCAGTACTTC	TRBV4-2	TRBJ2-7	TRBD2	NA
CASSESADYYGYTF	TGTGCCAGCAGTGAATCCGCGGACTACTATGGCTACACCTTC	TRBV2	TRBJ1-2	NA	NA
CASSYATGGILAKNIQYF	TGCGCCAGCAGCTACGCAACCGGAGGGATACTAGCCAAAAACATTCAGTACTTC	TRBV5-1	TRBJ2-4	NA	once
CASSLAGGGSGELFF	TGTGCCAGCAGTTTAGCTGGGGGGGGATCCGGGGAGCTGTTTTTT	TRBV28	TRBJ2-2	TRBD2	NA
CASSPGLAGGSWETQYF	TGTGCCAGCTCACCTGGACTAGCGGGAGGGAGTTGGGAGACCCAGTACTTC	TRBV18	TRBJ2-5	TRBD2	NA
CASWTGDLNTEAFF	TGTGCCAGCTGGACAGGGGACCTCAACACTGAAGCTTTCTTT	TRBV6-5	TRBJ1-1	TRBD1	NA
CATQAGRTEAFF	TGTGCCACCCAGGCGGGTCGCACTGAAGCTTTCTTT	TRBV19	TRBJ1-1	NA	NA
CSVEDFYGYTF	TGCAGCGTTGAGGACTTCTATGGCTACACCTTC	TRBV29-1	TRBJ1-2	NA	NA